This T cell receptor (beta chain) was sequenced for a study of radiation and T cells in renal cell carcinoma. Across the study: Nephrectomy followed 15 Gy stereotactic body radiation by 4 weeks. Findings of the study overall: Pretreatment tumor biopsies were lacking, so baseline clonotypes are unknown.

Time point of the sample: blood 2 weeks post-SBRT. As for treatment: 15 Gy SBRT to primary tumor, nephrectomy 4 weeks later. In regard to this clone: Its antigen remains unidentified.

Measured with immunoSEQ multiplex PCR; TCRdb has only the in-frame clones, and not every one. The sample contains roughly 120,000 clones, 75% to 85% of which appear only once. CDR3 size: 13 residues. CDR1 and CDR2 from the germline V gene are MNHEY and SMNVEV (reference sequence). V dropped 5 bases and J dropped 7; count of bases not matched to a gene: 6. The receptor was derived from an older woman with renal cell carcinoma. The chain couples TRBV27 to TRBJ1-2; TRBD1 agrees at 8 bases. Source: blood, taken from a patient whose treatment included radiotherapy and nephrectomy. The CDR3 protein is CASSNRGVSGYTF. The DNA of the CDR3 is TGTGCCAGCAGTAACAGGGGGGTGAGTGGCTACACCTTC.